Shown below are 22 T cell receptor beta chains from a single sample sequenced in a study of CD8+CD57+ T cells in acquired aplastic anemia. Profiles of TCR beta VDJ and CDR3 were generated from a genomic DNA template. TCRdb called the reads again in MiXCR, with one record for every CDR3 protein. Of about 250,000 distinct CDR3 sequences listed, approximately 45% are singletons. An expansion of CD8+CD57+ cells by flow cytometry had been shown in patients chosen for sequencing. The sequencing input was sorted CD4+, CD8+, or CD8+CD57+ T cells (not recorded which) from PBMCs. The receptors here all came from a human donor with aplastic anemia.

This clonotype was seen a handful of times. The chain links TRBV28 to TRBJ1-2; tentative D call: TRBD1 (5 bases). CDR1 MDHEN and CDR2 SYDVKM come from the germline V gene. Trimming cost V 5 bases and J 7 bases, with 14 bases left between them. This CDR3 spans 13 amino acids. Here the CDR3 reads CASSLGGPAGYTF. CDR3 sequence (DNA): TGTGCCAGCAGTCTGGGGGGTCCAGCTGGCTACACCTTC.

This chain uses TRBV7-8 with TRBJ2-7; 8 nucleotides line up with TRBD1. CDR1 SGHVS and CDR2 FQNEAQ come from the germline V gene. With V trimmed by 0 bases and J by 5 bases, 6 bases remained unmatched. This CDR3 has 15 residues. Here the CDR3 reads CASSLAGTGADEQYF. The CDR3 DNA is TGTGCCAGCAGCTTAGCGGGGACAGGTGCCGACGAGCAGTACTTC.

The CDR3 DNA reads TGCAGTGCGGTTAGCGGGAGGGAGAGGTACGAGCAGTACTTC. Its protein product is CSAVSGRERYEQYF. V is TRBV20-1 and J is TRBJ2-7, with TRBD2 identical over 11 bases. The V segment lost 6 bases and the J segment 4 bases; nucleotides outside the gene matches: 8. The germline CDR1 and CDR2 sequences are DFQATT and SNEGSKA (reference sequence). This CDR3 comprises 14 residues.

This clonotype was observed a few times. One end of the junction varies from germline; a read error may be responsible. The chain combines TRBV7-9 with TRBJ2-7; D is perhaps TRBD2 (5 bases). This CDR3 is 15 amino acids long. Germline loops: CDR1 SEHNR, CDR2 FQNEAQ (reference sequence). CDR3 nucleotide sequence: TGCGCCGGCAGCCAGGTTCTAGCAGACGTCTACGAGCAGTACTTC. Encoded protein: CAGSQVLADVYEQYF.

This clonotype was detected once. The chain has TRBV2 and TRBJ1-2; D is unresolved. With 3 bases removed from V and 4 bases from J, the gap between germline ends came to 9 bases. The CDR3 runs to 13 residues. Germline-derived CDR1 and CDR2 are SNHLY and FYNNEI. The CDR3 DNA is TGTGCCAGCAGTGAGGTAGAAGTCTATGGCTACACCTTC. Translation gives CASSEVEVYGYTF.

This clonotype has only a few counts. The CDR3 region is CASSLFGVNTEAFF. The CDR3 nucleotides read TGTGCCAGCAGTTTATTTGGGGTTAACACTGAAGCTTTCTTT. The chain recombines TRBV27 with TRBJ1-1; D unresolved. The V gene's germline CDR1 is MNHEY and CDR2 SMNVEV (reference sequence). This CDR3 contains 14 residues. The V gene lost 1 base and the J gene lost 2 bases, with 8 bases spanning the gap.

The rearrangement joins TRBV20-1 to TRBJ1-1; 9 nucleotides align to TRBD1. CDR1 is DFQATT and CDR2 is SNEGSKA in the germline V gene (reference sequence). The CDR3 is 15 amino acids. J was trimmed by 9 bases and V by 7 bases; bases with no gene match: 18. CDR3 sequence reads: CSVSPGTGSLLKAFF. As DNA, the CDR3 is TGCAGTGTTAGCCCCGGGACAGGGTCCCTGCTGAAAGCTTTCTTT.

Many counts were recorded for this clonotype. The rearrangement uses TRBV20-1 and TRBJ2-7; the match to TRBD1 covers 9 bases. The CDR3 sequence is 15 residues long. Trimming cost V 0 bases and J 7 bases; bases outside gene matches: 10. Per germline, CDR1 DFQATT and CDR2 SNEGSKA (reference sequence). This CDR3 reads CSARDGDRADPEQYF. As DNA, the CDR3 is TGCAGTGCTAGAGATGGGGACAGGGCAGACCCTGAGCAGTACTTC.

J is TRBJ1-1 and V is TRBV2; TRBD1 might be the D (6 bases). Germline V CDR1 and CDR2: SNHLY, FYNNEI. Trimming left V 5 bases short and J 1 base short, with 14 bases between. The CDR3 consists of 15 residues. The DNA for the CDR3 is TGTGCCAGCAGTTTTGGACCGGGACAGAACACTGAAGCTTTCTTT. It specifies CASSFGPGQNTEAFF.

The chain uses TRBV12-5 and TRBJ2-1; TRBD2 might be the D (5 bases). The germline V gene has CDR1 LGHNT and CDR2 FRNRAP. CDR3 length equals 15 residues. V was trimmed by 0 bases and J by 7 bases, leaving 13 bases between them. CDR3 region: CASGLVTDWPNEQFF. CDR3 DNA sequence: TGTGCTAGTGGTTTGGTCACGGACTGGCCAAATGAGCAGTTCTTC. The whole variable domain, remainder taken from reference TRBV12-5 and TRBJ2-1, is DARVTQTPRHKVTEMGQEVTMRCQPILGHNTVFWYRQTMMQGLELLAYFRNRAPLDDSGMPKDRFSAEMPDATLATLKIQPSEPRDSAVYFCASGLVTDWPNEQFFGPGTRLTVL.

This chain uses TRBV19 with TRBJ1-2; no clear D. The CDR3 totals 13 residues. V dropped 8 bases and J dropped 7 bases, with 17 bases sitting between them. CDR1 and CDR2 (germline): LNHDA, SQIVND (reference sequence). Written as DNA, the CDR3 is TGTGCCAGTGCCGTGACGGAGGGCATTGGCTACACCTTC. Translation gives CASAVTEGIGYTF.

This clonotype was counted at least ten times. The chain combines TRBV4-3 with TRBJ2-3; D is unresolved. From germline, CDR1 is LGHNA and CDR2 YSLEER. Trimming left V 0 bases short and J 0 bases short, with 7 bases between. This CDR3 region has 15 residues. CDR3 in DNA: TGCGCCAGCAGCCAAGATCAGCATAGCACAGATACGCAGTATTTT. It codes for CASSQDQHSTDTQYF.

The chain is built from TRBV5-1 and TRBJ1-3, with D perhaps TRBD1 (6 bases). Germline lookup yields CDR1 SGHRS and CDR2 YFSETQ. The CDR3 consists of 17 residues. The V end was cut by 4 bases, the J end by 4 bases, with 21 bases between. DNA of the CDR3: TGCGCCAGCAGCGGGGCCGGCGTGGGGGGCCGCGGAAACACCATATATTTT. Translating it yields CASSGAGVGGRGNTIYF.

This clonotype has at least ten counts. The chain is built from TRBV3-1 and TRBJ1-6; weak D call: TRBD1 (5 bases). Germline CDR1 and CDR2: LGHDT and YNNKEL (reference sequence). V lost 0 bases and J 5 bases, leaving 5 bases between the germline ends. The CDR3 totals 14 residues. The CDR3 spells CASSQDRDNSPLHF. Written as DNA, the CDR3 is TGTGCCAGCAGCCAAGACAGGGATAATTCACCCCTCCACTTT.

The chain couples TRBV25-1 to TRBJ1-5; no clear D. The CDR3 covers 13 residues. The germline V gene encodes CDR1 MGHDK and CDR2 SYGVNS. V was clipped by 7 bases and J by 4 bases, with 11 bases between them. This CDR3 is CASTPEGNQPQHF. CDR3 nucleotide sequence: TGTGCCAGCACCCCGGAAGGAAATCAGCCCCAGCATTTT.

Concerning this clonotype itself: At one boundary the junction diverges from the germline segment, which might be a read error. The rearrangement links TRBV9 to TRBJ1-6, with D maybe TRBD1 (6 bases). The V gene's germline CDR1 is SGDLS and CDR2 YYNGEE. This CDR3 is built from 13 residues. CDR3 nucleotide sequence: TGCGCCAGCATGACAGGACAGTATTCACCCCTCCACTTT. As protein: CASMTGQYSPLHF.

V usage is TRBV20-1 and J usage is TRBJ1-2, with D possibly being TRBD1 (5 bases). CDR3 length: 13 residues. With 6 bases removed from V and 0 bases from J, the gap between germline ends came to 11 bases. From germline, CDR1 is DFQATT and CDR2 SNEGSKA (reference sequence). The CDR3 region is CSARDATNYGYTF. The CDR3 DNA sequence: TGCAGTGCACGGGACGCAACTAACTATGGCTACACCTTC.

This clonotype has ten or more counts. V gene TRBV13 combines with J gene TRBJ2-3; the D is unclear. The CDR3 sequence is 10 residues long. The germline V gene has CDR1 PRHDT and CDR2 FYEKMQ (reference sequence). Between the trimmed V and J ends, which lost 8 bases and 5 bases, there was a span of 5 bases. Written as DNA, the CDR3 is TGTGCCAGCGGGTTAGATACGCAGTATTTT. It codes for CASGLDTQYF. The full variable domain, its missing parts supplied by reference TRBV13 and TRBJ2-3, is AAGVIQSPRHLIKEKRETATLKCYPIPRHDTVYWYQQGPGQDPQFLISFYEKMQSDKGSIPDRFSAQQFSDYHSELNMSSLELGDSALYFCASGLDTQYFGPGTRLTVL.

This clonotype was counted a single time. The chain employs TRBV29-1 and TRBJ2-2; the D gene could be TRBD1 or TRBD2 (5 bases each). The ends were cut back, 5 bases at V and 6 bases at J, with 19 bases in the middle. Germline V lookup: CDR1 SQVTM, CDR2 ANQGSEA. The CDR3 length is 15 residues. The CDR3 nucleotides are TGCAGCGTTAGTCGGGCAGGGAGTGGCCCCGGGGAGCTGTTTTTT. As protein: CSVSRAGSGPGELFF.

At least ten counts were recorded for this clonotype. The genes are TRBV29-1 and TRBJ2-1, with D uncertain. Germline V CDR1 and CDR2: SQVTM, ANQGSEA. CDR3 length: 11 residues. CDR3 region: CAESSYNEQFF. CDR3 sequence (DNA): TGCGCGGAGAGCTCCTACAATGAGCAGTTCTTC.

The chain links TRBV6-2 or TRBV6-3 to TRBJ2-7, with TRBD2 matching 8 bases. V trimming: 9 bases; J trimming: 2 bases; junction bases outside the gene matches: 9. The germline V gene has CDR1 MNHEY and CDR2 SVGEGT. This CDR3 spans 14 amino acids. CDR3 loop: CASGGGGGTYEQYF. CDR3 DNA: TGTGCCAGTGGGGGAGGCGGGGGGACCTACGAGCAGTACTTC.

This clonotype was seen many times. CDR3 bases: TGTGCCAGCAGTGAGCCGAACCCCCGCGAGCAGTACTTC. This translates into CASSEPNPREQYF. The chain recombines TRBV6-4 with TRBJ2-7; D gene ambiguous. Trimming stripped 3 bases from V and 6 bases from J, with 12 bases between. Germline V gene sequence: CDR1 MRHNA, CDR2 SNTAGT. The CDR3 spans 13 residues.